These 6 T cell receptor beta chains share one sample of origin, sequenced in a study of OX40 agonist ivuxolimab in advanced cancers. The protocol was immunoSEQ multiplex PCR, while the TCRdb copy is restricted to in-frame clones and leaves out a portion. Among about 73,000 clones listed, just under 90% were seen once. This specimen consisted of CD4+ or CD8+ T cells sorted from blood, obtained in a trial of the OX40 agonist ivuxolimab. The receptors derive from an adult with an advanced solid tumor such as melanoma, head and neck, liver or kidney cancer.

The rearrangement links TRBV5-1 to TRBJ2-1; D gene uncertain. V lost 0 bases and J 5 bases, leaving 9 bases between the germline ends. This CDR3 comprises 14 residues. Germline values: CDR1 SGHRS, CDR2 YFSETQ. CDR3 nucleotide sequence: TGCGCCAGCAGCTTGGAGACAAGCAACAATGAGCAGTTCTTC. Amino acids: CASSLETSNNEQFF.

The chain joins TRBV19 to TRBJ2-2; 9 bases match TRBD2. Germline loops: CDR1 LNHDA, CDR2 SQIVND (reference sequence). The CDR3 has 16 residues. With V trimmed by 7 bases and J by 4 bases, 10 bases remained unmatched. The CDR3 spells CASKKAGGPGTGELFF. CDR3 bases: TGTGCCAGTAAGAAGGCGGGAGGGCCGGGCACCGGGGAGCTGTTTTTT.

The chain has TRBV5-1 and TRBJ1-3; no firm D call. CDR1 SGHRS and CDR2 YFSETQ come from the germline V gene. The CDR3 extends over 16 amino acids. V was cut by 0 bases and J by 3 bases, with 13 bases left in between. This chain's CDR3 is CASSLEALSGGNTIYF. Written as DNA, the CDR3 is TGCGCCAGCAGCTTGGAGGCCCTGTCGGGTGGAAACACCATATATTTT.

J is TRBJ2-3 and V is TRBV10-3; 11 bases line up with TRBD2. V gave up 6 bases and J gave up 2 bases; unmatched junction bases: 7. This CDR3 is 16 amino acids long. Per the germline V gene, CDR1 is ENHRY and CDR2 is SYGVKD. The CDR3 sequence: CAIRPTSGTFTDTQYF. The CDR3, as DNA: TGTGCCATCAGACCGACTAGCGGGACATTCACAGATACGCAGTATTTT.

This rearrangement joins TRBV9 to TRBJ1-4, with a weak D call TRBD1 (6 bases). The CDR3 consists of 16 residues. Deletions cut 0 bases from V and 0 bases from J, with 9 bases between. The germline V gene has CDR1 SGDLS and CDR2 YYNGEE. CDR3 coding DNA: TGTGCCAGCAGCGTAGGCCCAGGGGCAACTAATGAAAAACTGTTTTTT. Its translation is CASSVGPGATNEKLFF.

J is TRBJ1-5 and V is TRBV10-2; tentative D call: TRBD1 (6 bases). Trimming took off 0 bases at V and 2 bases at J, with 8 bases between the two ends. The CDR3 is 15 amino acids. The V gene's germline CDR1 is WSHSY and CDR2 SAAADI. The CDR3 region is CASSESSGGNQPQHF. CDR3 DNA: TGCGCCAGCAGTGAGTCTTCAGGGGGCAATCAGCCCCAGCATTTT.